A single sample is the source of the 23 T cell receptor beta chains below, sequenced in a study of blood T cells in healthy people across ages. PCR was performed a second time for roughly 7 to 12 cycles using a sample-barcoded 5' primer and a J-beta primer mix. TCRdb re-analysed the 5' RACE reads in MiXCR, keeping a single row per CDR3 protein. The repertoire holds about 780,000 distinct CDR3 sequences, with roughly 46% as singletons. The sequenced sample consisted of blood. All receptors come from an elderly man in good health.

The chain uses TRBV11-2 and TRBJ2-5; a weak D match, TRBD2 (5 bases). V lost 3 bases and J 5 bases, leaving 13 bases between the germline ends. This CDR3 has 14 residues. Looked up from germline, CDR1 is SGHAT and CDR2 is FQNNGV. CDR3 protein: CASSFQREQETQYF. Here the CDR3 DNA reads TGTGCCAGCAGCTTCCAAAGGGAGCAGGAGACCCAGTACTTC.

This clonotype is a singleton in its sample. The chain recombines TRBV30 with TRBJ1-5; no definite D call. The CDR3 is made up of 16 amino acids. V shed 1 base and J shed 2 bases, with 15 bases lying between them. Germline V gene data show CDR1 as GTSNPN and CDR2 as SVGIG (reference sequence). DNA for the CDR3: TGTGCCTGGAGTGACGCCCCGGACGATGGCAATCAGCCCCAGCATTTT. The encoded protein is CAWSDAPDDGNQPQHF.

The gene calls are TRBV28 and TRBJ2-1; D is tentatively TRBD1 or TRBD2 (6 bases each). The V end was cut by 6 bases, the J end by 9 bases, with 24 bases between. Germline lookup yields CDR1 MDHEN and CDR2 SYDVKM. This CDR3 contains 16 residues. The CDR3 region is CASSRTGAGLRGEQFF. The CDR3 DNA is TGTGCCAGCAGCCGCACGGGGGCCGGCCTGCGGGGTGAGCAGTTCTTC.

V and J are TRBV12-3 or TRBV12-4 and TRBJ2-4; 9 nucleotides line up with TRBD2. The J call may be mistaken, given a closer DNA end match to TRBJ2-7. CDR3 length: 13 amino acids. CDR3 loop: CASRDRTSDEQYF. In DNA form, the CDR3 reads TGTGCCAGCAGAGACCGGACTAGCGACGAGCAGTACTTC.

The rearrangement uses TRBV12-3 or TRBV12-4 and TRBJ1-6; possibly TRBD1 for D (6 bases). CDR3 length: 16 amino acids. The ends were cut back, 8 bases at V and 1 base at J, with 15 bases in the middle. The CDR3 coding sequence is TGTGCCAGCCACAGAGGGGGAAGGTCCTATAATTCACCCCTCCACTTT. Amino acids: CASHRGGRSYNSPLHF.

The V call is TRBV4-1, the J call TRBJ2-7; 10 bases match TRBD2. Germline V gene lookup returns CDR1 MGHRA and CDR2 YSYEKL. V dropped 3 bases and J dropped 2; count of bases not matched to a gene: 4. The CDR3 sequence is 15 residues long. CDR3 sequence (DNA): TGCGCCAGCAGCCAGACTAGCGGGCCTACCTACGAGCAGTACTTC. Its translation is CASSQTSGPTYEQYF.

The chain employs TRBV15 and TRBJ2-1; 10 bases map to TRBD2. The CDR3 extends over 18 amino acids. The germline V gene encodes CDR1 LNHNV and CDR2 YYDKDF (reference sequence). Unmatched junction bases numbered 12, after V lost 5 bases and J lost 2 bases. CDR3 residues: CATSGVAGGRIPYNEQFF. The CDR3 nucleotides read TGTGCCACCAGCGGGGTAGCGGGAGGTCGTATCCCCTACAATGAGCAGTTCTTC. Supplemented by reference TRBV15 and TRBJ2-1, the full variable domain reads DAMVIQNPRYQVTQFGKPVTLSCSQTLNHNVMYWYQQKSSQAPKLLFHYYDKDFNNEADTPDNFQSRRPNTSFCFLDIRSPGLGDTAMYLCATSGVAGGRIPYNEQFFGPGTRLTVL.

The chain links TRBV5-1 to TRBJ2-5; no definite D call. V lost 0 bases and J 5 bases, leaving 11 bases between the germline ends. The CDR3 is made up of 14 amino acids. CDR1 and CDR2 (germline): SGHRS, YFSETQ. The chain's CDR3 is CASSLDYLGETQYF. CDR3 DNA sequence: TGCGCCAGCAGCTTGGACTACCTGGGGGAGACCCAGTACTTC.

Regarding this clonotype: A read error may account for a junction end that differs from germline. CDR3 sequence: CSAGDRVLSEQYF. In DNA form, the CDR3 reads TGCAGTGCTGGAGATCGAGTACTCTCCGAGCAGTACTTC. The genes are TRBV20-1 and TRBJ2-5, with no clear D. The DNA end is a closer match to TRBJ2-7, so the J assignment may be wrong. Germline CDR1 DFQATT, CDR2 SNEGSKA (reference sequence). The CDR3 runs to 13 residues.

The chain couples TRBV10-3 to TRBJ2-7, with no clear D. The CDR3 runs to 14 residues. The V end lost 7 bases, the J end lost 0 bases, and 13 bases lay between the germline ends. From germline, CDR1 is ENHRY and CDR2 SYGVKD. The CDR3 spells CAITTDPSSYEQYF. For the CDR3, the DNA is TGTGCCATCACCACCGATCCAAGCTCCTACGAGCAGTACTTC.

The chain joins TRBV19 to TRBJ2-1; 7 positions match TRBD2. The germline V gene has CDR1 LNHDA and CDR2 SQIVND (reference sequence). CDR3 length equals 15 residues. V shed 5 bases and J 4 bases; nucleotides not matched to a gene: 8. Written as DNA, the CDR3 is TGTGCCAGTAGTTCCGTAGCGGGTCCTTACAATGAGCAGTTCTTC. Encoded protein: CASSSVAGPYNEQFF.

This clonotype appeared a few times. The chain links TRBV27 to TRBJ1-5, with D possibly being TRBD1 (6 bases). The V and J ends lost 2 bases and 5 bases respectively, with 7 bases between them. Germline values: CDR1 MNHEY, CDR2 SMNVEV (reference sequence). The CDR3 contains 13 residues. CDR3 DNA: TGTGCCAGCAGTTTAAGGGGGGATCAGCCCCAGCATTTT. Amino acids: CASSLRGDQPQHF.

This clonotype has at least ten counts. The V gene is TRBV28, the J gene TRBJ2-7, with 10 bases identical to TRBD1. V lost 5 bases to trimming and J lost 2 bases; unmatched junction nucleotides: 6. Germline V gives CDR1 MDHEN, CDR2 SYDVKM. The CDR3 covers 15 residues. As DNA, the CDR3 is TGTGCCAGCAGTGTTACCGGGACAGGGGCCTACGAGCAGTACTTC. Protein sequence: CASSVTGTGAYEQYF. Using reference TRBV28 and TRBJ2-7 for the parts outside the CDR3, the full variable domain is DVKVTQSSRYLVKRTGEKVFLECVQDMDHENMFWYRQDPGLGLRLIYFSYDVKMKEKGDIPEGYSVSREKKERFSLILESASTNQTSMYLCASSVTGTGAYEQYFGPGTRLTVT.

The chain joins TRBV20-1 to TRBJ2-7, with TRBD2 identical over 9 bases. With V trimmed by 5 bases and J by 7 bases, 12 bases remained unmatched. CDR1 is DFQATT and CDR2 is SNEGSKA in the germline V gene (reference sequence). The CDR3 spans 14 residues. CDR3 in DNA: TGCAGTGCTCCGGGACTAGCCGGCTACAATGAGCAGTACTTC. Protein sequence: CSAPGLAGYNEQYF.

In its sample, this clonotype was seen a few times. Written as DNA, the CDR3 is TGTGCCAGCAGCCTCAGATGGGACGTAGGACAAACCGCCCCCTACAATGAGCAGTTCTTC. Protein: CASSLRWDVGQTAPYNEQFF. The J gene is TRBJ2-1, the V gene TRBV9; D tentatively fits TRBD1 or TRBD2 (5 bases each). Germline-derived CDR1 and CDR2 are SGDLS and YYNGEE. The length of the CDR3 is 20 residues. Between the trimmed V and J ends, which lost 4 bases and 2 bases, there was a span of 28 bases.

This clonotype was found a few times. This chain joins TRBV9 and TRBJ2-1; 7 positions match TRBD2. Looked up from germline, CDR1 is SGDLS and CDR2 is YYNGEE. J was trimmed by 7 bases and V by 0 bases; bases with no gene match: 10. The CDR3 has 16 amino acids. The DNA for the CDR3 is TGTGCCAGCAGCGTAGGAGGGAGGGTTCTTCTAAATGAGCAGTTCTTC. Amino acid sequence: CASSVGGRVLLNEQFF.

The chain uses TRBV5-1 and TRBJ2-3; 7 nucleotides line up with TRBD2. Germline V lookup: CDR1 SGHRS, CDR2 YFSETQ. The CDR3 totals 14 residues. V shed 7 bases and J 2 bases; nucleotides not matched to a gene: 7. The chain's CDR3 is CASGGLVNTDTQYF. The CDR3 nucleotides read TGCGCCAGCGGCGGACTAGTTAACACAGATACGCAGTATTTT.

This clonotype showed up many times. The CDR3 DNA follows: TGTGCCAGCAATACCCCCCCCGTTCCCTTCACAGATACGCAGTATTTT. Translated, it gives CASNTPPVPFTDTQYF. The rearrangement joins TRBV6-4 to TRBJ2-3; unclear D gene. Germline lookup yields CDR1 MRHNA and CDR2 SNTAGT. Trimming removed 7 bases at V and 2 bases at J, with 19 bases between. The CDR3 runs to 16 residues.

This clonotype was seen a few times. The DNA of the CDR3 is TGTGCCAGCTCCGGGTTTGCTAGCGGGAGGGCGGCCTACGAGCAGTACTTC. Translating it yields CASSGFASGRAAYEQYF. The V and J genes are TRBV27 and TRBJ2-7; 12 bases are shared with TRBD2. The CDR3 totals 17 residues. The junction had 13 bases not matched to a gene; V was cut back by 8 bases and J by 2 bases. Looked up from germline, CDR1 is MNHEY and CDR2 is SMNVEV (reference sequence).

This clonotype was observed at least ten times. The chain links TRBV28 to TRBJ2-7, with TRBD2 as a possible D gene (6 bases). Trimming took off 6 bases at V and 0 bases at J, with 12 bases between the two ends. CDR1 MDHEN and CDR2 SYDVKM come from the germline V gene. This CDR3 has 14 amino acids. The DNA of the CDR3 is TGTGCCAGCAGAGATAGCGGAAGCTCCTACGAGCAGTACTTC. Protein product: CASRDSGSSYEQYF.

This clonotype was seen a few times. The CDR3 spells CASIPQQGSYSYEQYF. The CDR3 nucleotides read TGTGCCAGCATCCCGCAACAGGGAAGTTACTCCTACGAGCAGTACTTC. The gene calls are TRBV6-2 or TRBV6-3 and TRBJ2-7, with D tentatively TRBD1 (6 bases). V gave up 7 bases and J gave up 0 bases, with 19 bases separating them. In germline, CDR1 is MNHEY, CDR2 SVGEGT. The length of the CDR3 is 16 residues.

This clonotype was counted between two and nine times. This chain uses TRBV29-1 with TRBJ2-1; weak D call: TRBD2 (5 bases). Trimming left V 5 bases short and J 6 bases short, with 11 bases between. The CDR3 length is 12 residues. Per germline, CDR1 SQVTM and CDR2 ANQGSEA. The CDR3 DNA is TGCAGCGTTCTGGCTAGCAGCAATGAGCAGTTCTTC. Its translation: CSVLASSNEQFF.

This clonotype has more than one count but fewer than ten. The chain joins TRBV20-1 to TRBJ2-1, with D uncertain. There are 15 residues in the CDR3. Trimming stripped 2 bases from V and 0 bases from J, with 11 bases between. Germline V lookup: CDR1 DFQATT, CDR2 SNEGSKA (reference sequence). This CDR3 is CSARWTESSYNEQFF. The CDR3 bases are TGCAGTGCTAGATGGACCGAAAGCTCCTACAATGAGCAGTTCTTC.